This T cell receptor (beta chain) was obtained from a study of T-cell reconstitution after alpha-beta-depleted transplantation in children. Points from the study as a whole: Reports say that about two months after transplant, the alpha-beta T cells came out of several hundred graft clones that had expanded.

This sample's TCRbeta library carried unique molecular identifier barcodes. In TCRdb, the PCR reads were re-called with MiXCR into one record per CDR3 protein. The sample yields 19,000 or so distinct CDR3 sequences, 10% to 15% seen once. This clonotype appeared many times. What it recognizes is unknown. The CDR3 length is 16 residues. From germline, CDR1 is SGHVS and CDR2 FQNEAQ. With 0 bases removed from V and 1 base from J, the gap between germline ends came to 10 bases. The sample was PBMCs, mostly from graft donor cells, taken 60 days after TCRalphabeta/CD19-depleted stem cell transplant. The chain uses TRBV7-8 and TRBJ1-3, with D hard to call. The clonotype comes from a female patient aged 2-10 years who had a stem cell transplant for congenital amegakaryocytic thrombocytopenia, so the T cells may come from the graft donor. The CDR3 DNA is TGTGCCAGCAGCTTAGCTAGGACGGCATCTGGAAACACCATATATTTT. Translation gives CASSLARTASGNTIYF.